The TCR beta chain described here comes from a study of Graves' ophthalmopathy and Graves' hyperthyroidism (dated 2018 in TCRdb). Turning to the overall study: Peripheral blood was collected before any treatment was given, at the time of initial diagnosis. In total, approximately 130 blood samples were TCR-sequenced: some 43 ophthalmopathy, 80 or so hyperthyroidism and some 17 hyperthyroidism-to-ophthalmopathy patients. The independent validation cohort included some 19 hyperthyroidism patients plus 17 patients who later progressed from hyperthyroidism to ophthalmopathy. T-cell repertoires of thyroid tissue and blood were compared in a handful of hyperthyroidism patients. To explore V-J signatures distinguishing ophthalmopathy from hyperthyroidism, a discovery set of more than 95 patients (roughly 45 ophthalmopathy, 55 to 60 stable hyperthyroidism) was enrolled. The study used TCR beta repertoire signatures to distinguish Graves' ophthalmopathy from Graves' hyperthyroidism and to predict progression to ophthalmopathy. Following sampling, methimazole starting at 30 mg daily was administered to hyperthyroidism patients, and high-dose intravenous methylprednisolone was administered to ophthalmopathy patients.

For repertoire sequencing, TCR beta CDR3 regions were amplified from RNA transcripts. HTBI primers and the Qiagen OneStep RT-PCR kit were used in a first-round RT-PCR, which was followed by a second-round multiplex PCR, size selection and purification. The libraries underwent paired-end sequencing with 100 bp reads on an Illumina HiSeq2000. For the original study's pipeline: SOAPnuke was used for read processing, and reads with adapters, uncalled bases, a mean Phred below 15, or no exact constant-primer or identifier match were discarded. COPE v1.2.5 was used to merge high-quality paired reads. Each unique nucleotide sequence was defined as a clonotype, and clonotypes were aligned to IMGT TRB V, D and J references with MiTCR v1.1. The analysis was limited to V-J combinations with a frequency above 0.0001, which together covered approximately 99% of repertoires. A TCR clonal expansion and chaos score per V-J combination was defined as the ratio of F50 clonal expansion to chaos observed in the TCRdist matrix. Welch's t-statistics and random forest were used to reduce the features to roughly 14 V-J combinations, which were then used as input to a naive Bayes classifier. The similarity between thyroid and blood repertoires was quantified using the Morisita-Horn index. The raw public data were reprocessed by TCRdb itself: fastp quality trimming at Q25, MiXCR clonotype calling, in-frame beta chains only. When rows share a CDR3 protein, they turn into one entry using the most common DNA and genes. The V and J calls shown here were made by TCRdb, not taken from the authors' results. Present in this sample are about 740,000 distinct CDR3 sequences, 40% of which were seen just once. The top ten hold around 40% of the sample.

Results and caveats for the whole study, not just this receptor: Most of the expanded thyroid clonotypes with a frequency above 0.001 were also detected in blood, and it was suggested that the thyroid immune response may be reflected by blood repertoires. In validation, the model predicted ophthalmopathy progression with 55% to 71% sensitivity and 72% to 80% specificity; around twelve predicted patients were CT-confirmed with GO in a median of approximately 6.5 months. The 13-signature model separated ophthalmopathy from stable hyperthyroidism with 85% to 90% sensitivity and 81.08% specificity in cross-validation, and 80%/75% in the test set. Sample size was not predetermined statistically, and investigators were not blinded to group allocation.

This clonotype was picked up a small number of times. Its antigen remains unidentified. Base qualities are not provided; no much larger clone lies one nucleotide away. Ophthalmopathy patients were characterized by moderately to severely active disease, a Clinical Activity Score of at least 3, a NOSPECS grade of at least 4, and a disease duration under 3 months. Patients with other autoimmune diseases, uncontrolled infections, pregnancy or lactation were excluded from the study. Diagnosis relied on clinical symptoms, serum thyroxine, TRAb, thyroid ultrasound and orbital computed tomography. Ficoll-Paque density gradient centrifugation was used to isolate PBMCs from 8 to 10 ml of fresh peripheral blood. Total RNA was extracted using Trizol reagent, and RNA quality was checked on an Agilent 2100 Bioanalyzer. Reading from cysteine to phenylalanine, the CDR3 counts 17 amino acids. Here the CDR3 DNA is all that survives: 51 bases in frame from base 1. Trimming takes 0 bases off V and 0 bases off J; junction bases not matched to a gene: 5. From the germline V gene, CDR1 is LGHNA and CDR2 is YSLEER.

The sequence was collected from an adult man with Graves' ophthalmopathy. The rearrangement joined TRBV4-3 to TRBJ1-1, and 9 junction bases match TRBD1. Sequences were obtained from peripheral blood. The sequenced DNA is TGCGCCAGCAGCCAAGAAGGGGGGACAGGGATGAACACTGAAGCTTTCTTT. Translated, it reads CASSQEGGTGMNTEAFF.